The rows below give T cell receptor beta chains drawn from one sample of a study of OX40 agonist ivuxolimab in advanced cancers. The repertoire was sequenced with immunoSEQ multiplex PCR; TCRdb's copy has only in-frame clones and lacks some. The sample consists of 65,000 to 90,000 clones, approximately 83% of them appearing once. The sample consisted of CD4+ or CD8+ T cells sorted from blood, taken in a trial of the OX40 agonist ivuxolimab. The source of these receptors is an adult with an advanced solid tumor such as melanoma, head and neck, liver or kidney cancer. The CDR3 runs from the conserved cysteine through the conserved F or W. The D gene is left open where the match is weak. Not all rows give a size; the values are once, few, many and, for expanded clones, a class.

abundance	v_gene	j_gene	d_gene	CDR3nt	CDR3aa
.	TRBV7-8	TRBJ1-1	.	TGTGCCAGCAGCTTAGCTGGGTACGGCACTGAAGCTTTCTTT	CASSLAGYGTEAFF
.	TRBV7-9	TRBJ2-7	.	TGTGCCAGCAGCTTAGAGGGGGGGTTATCCTACGAGCAGTACTTC	CASSLEGGLSYEQYF
.	TRBV7-2	TRBJ1-6	.	TGTGCCAGCAGTGAGATAAATTCACCCCTCCACTTT	CASSEINSPLHF
.	TRBV19	TRBJ1-1	.	TGTGCCAGTAGTACCGGGGGCGCGTCCACTGAAGCTTTCTTT	CASSTGGASTEAFF
.	TRBV7-2	TRBJ2-5	TRBD2	TGTGCCAGCAGCCCGGGGACTAGCGGGCAAGAGACCCAGTACTTC	CASSPGTSGQETQYF
once	TRBV29-1	TRBJ1-4	.	TGCAGCGTTGATAAGATGGGGGCTGGTGAAAAACTGTTTTTT	CSVDKMGAGEKLFF
.	TRBV18	TRBJ2-7	TRBD1	TGTGCCAGCTCCAAACGACAGGGGGACCTTTACGAGCAGTACTTC	CASSKRQGDLYEQYF
.	TRBV9	TRBJ1-6	.	TGTGCCAGCAGCGTAGGACAGTATAATTCACCCCTCCACTTT	CASSVGQYNSPLHF
.	TRBV7-2	TRBJ2-4	.	TGTGCCAGTAGCGGCATCTTAGCCAAAAACATTCAGTACTTC	CASSGILAKNIQYF
.	TRBV27	TRBJ1-4	TRBD1	TGTGCCAGCAGTCCCGACAGGGGGGGAGCGGGAGAAAAACTGTTTTTT	CASSPDRGGAGEKLFF
.	TRBV6-1	TRBJ2-3	TRBD2	TGTGCCAGCACTGGGCTAGCGGGGGACACAGATACGCAGTATTTT	CASTGLAGDTDTQYF
.	TRBV4-1	TRBJ1-1	TRBD1	TGCGCCAGCAGCCAAGATCCACGGGACAGGACTGAAGCTTTCTTT	CASSQDPRDRTEAFF
.	TRBV6-1	TRBJ2-7	TRBD1	TGTGCCAGCCAGGGACAGTTATGGTACGAGCAGTACTTC	CASQGQLWYEQYF
.	TRBV6-6	TRBJ1-5	.	TGTGCCAGCGGGAGAGAGGATCAGCCCCAGCATTTT	CASGREDQPQHF
once	TRBV29-1	TRBJ2-7	TRBD1	TGCAGCGTGAGGGACAGGGGTGGAGGAAACGAGCAGTACTTC	CSVRDRGGGNEQYF
.	TRBV7-9	TRBJ1-6	.	TGTGCCAGCAGCCCCCCCGCCTATAATTCACCCCTCCACTTT	CASSPPAYNSPLHF
few	TRBV7-8	TRBJ2-7	.	TGTGCCAGCAGCTTACCCAATAGCGAGCAGTACTTC	CASSLPNSEQYF
.	TRBV6-6	TRBJ1-5	.	TGTGCCAGCAGCTACAGGAGGGGCAATCAGCCCCAGCATTTT	CASSYRRGNQPQHF
.	TRBV29-1	TRBJ2-1	TRBD2	TGCAGCGTTGACCTCCGTAGCGGGAGTAGCTCCTACAATGAGCAGTTCTTC	CSVDLRSGSSSYNEQFF
.	TRBV6-6	TRBJ2-2	.	TGTGCCAGCAGTTTAACGTCAAACACCGGGGAGCTGTTTTTT	CASSLTSNTGELFF
once	TRBV18	TRBJ2-6	.	TGTGCCAGCTCACCGCTGATAACCCAGAACTCTGGGGCCAACGTCCTGACTTTC	CASSPLITQNSGANVLTF
.	TRBV6-4	TRBJ1-2	TRBD1	TGTGCCAGCAGCCACGACAGGGGGAAAGGCTACACCTTC	CASSHDRGKGYTF
.	TRBV4-3	TRBJ2-1	TRBD2	TGCGCCAGCAGCCCCATAAGCGGGGGGATGGGCAATGAGCAGTTCTTC	CASSPISGGMGNEQFF
.	TRBV11-1	TRBJ1-4	.	TGTGCCAGCAGCCCCCGACAGTACATTGAAAAACTGTTTTTT	CASSPRQYIEKLFF
.	TRBV7-2	TRBJ2-1	TRBD2	TGTGCCGTGGGGGGGATCTACAATGAGCAGTTCTTC	CAVGGIYNEQFF
.	TRBV7-7	TRBJ2-2	.	TGTGCCAGCAGCTCCCCATTAGGGGCGGGCACCGGGGAGCTGTTTTTT	CASSSPLGAGTGELFF
.	TRBV9	TRBJ1-2	.	TGTGCCAGCAGCCTCTCTCCGGAAACGGGGAATGGCTACACCTTC	CASSLSPETGNGYTF
few	TRBV7-8	TRBJ2-5	.	TGTGCCAGCAGCCTCACAGGGGGGGCTAAAGGGGAGACCCAGTACTTC	CASSLTGGAKGETQYF
.	TRBV5-1	TRBJ2-1	.	TGCGCCAGCAGCCCCGAGGCCAACTCCTACAATGAGCAGTTCTTC	CASSPEANSYNEQFF
.	TRBV6-5	TRBJ1-2	.	TGTGCCAGCAACCCGAGGGCCAATTCCCTCTATGGCTACACCTTC	CASNPRANSLYGYTF
.	TRBV5-6	TRBJ1-1	TRBD1	TGTGCCAGCAGCTTAGGCCAGGGGGGGAACACTGAAGCTTTCTTT	CASSLGQGGNTEAFF
.	TRBV6-6	TRBJ1-2	.	TGTGCCAGCAGCTCACCCCCGGACAGTGACTATGGCTACACCTTC	CASSSPPDSDYGYTF
.	TRBV5-6	TRBJ2-7	.	TGTGCCAGCAGCATAGGGGGGACAACAACCTACGAGCAGTACTTC	CASSIGGTTTYEQYF
.	TRBV6-5	TRBJ2-7	.	TGTGCCAGCAGTTACCTAGGACAGTCCTACGAGCAGTACTTC	CASSYLGQSYEQYF
once	TRBV11-2	TRBJ2-1	.	TGTGCCAGCAGCTTAGTTACGGGATCCAATGAGCAGTTCTTC	CASSLVTGSNEQFF
.	TRBV10-3	TRBJ1-5	.	TGTGCCATCGCGACCCAGGAGCATCAGCCCCAGCATTTT	CAIATQEHQPQHF
.	TRBV6-5	TRBJ1-2	TRBD1	TGTGCCAGCAGTTACCGGACAGGGTACGATGGCTACACCTTC	CASSYRTGYDGYTF
.	TRBV5-1	TRBJ2-7	TRBD2	TGCGCCAGCAGCTTGAGCGGGACCCGAAACCCTTACGAGCAGTACTTC	CASSLSGTRNPYEQYF
.	TRBV6-1	TRBJ2-3	.	TGTGCCAGCAGTGAACAGGAGGCAAGCACAGATACGCAGTATTTT	CASSEQEASTDTQYF
.	TRBV27	TRBJ1-1	.	TGTGCCAGCAGTTTATTGAGGGATTCTGAAGCTTTCTTT	CASSLLRDSEAFF
.	TRBV27	TRBJ2-1	.	TGTGCCAGCAGTTCCTATTCGTCCGGGGGCGATGAGCAGTTCTTC	CASSSYSSGGDEQFF
.	TRBV13	TRBJ2-3	TRBD2	TGTGCCAGCAGCCAAGGACTAGCGGGGGTGGAAGATACGCAGTATTTT	CASSQGLAGVEDTQYF
once	TRBV19	TRBJ2-2	TRBD2	TGTGCCAGTAGCCCCCTGGGACTAGCGGCGAACACCGGGGAGCTGTTTTTT	CASSPLGLAANTGELFF
.	TRBV19	TRBJ1-5	TRBD1	TGTGCCAGTAGTTCTTGGACAGGGGGAGGTAATCAGCCCCAGCATTTT	CASSSWTGGGNQPQHF
.	TRBV7-2	TRBJ1-1	TRBD1	TGTGCCAGCAGCCCAGGTCGGGGACAGGGGATTAGGACGAACACTGAAGCTTTCTTT	CASSPGRGQGIRTNTEAFF